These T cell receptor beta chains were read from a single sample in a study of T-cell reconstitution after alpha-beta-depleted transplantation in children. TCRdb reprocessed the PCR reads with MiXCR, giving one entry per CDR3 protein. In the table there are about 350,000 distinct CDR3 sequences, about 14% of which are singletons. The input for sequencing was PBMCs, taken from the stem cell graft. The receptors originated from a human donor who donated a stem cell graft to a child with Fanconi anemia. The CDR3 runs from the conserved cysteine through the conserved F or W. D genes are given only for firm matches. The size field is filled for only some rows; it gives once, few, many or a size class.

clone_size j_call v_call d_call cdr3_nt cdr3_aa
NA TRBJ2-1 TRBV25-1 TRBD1 TGTGCCAGCAGTCTCGGGACAGGGGGATCCAGGCTCTTC CASSLGTGGSRLF
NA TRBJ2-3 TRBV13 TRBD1 TGTGCCAGCAATGGGCGACAGGGGGCCACAGGTACAGATACGCAGTATTTT CASNGRQGATGTDTQYF
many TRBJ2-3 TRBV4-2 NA TGTGCCAGCAGCCGAACCGACTTCCACACAGATACGCAGTATTTT CASSRTDFHTDTQYF
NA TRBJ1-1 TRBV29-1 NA TGCAGCGTACAGAAAGCCAACACTGAAGCTTTCTTT CSVQKANTEAFF
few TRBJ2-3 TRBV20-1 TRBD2 TGCAGTGCTAGATCACTGGGCGGGGGGGCCCCTAGCACAGATACGCAGTATTTT CSARSLGGGAPSTDTQYF
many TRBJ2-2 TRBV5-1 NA TGCGCCAGCAGCCCCGGACAGTCTACCGGGGAGCTGTTTTTT CASSPGQSTGELFF
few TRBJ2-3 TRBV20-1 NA TGCAGTGCTAGTCCGGTATCCGGGGTGGAAGATACGCAGTATTTT CSASPVSGVEDTQYF
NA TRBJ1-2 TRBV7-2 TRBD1 TGTGCCAGCAGCTTAGGAGGGACAGGGGATGGCTACACCTTC CASSLGGTGDGYTF
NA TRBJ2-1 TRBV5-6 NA TGTGCCAGCAGCCTCCTCGGGTCAGGAGGGGATGAGCAGTTCTTC CASSLLGSGGDEQFF
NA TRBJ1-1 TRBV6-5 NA TGTGCCAGCAGATTACAGGGAGGCACTGAAGCTTTCTTT CASRLQGGTEAFF
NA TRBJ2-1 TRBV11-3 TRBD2 TGTGCCAGCAGCCCGGGGTTTAGCGGGGTCAATGAGCAGTTCTTC CASSPGFSGVNEQFF
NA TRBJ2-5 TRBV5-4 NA TGTGCCAGCAGCTTACCAGGGGTATCGCAAGAGACCCAGTACTTC CASSLPGVSQETQYF
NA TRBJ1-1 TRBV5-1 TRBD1 TGCGCCAGCAGCTCTCAGGGGGGCACTGAAGTTTTCTTT CASSSQGGTEVFF
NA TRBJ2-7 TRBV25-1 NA TGTGCCAGCAGTGAACGGGTTTCCTACGAGCAGTACTTC CASSERVSYEQYF
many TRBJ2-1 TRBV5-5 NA TGTGCCAGCAGCTTGGACTTCGGGAGCTCCTACAATGAGCAGTTCTTC CASSLDFGSSYNEQFF
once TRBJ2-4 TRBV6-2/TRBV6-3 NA TGTGCCAGCAGTTCGAGTGCGGCCAAAAACATTCAGTACTTC CASSSSAAKNIQYF
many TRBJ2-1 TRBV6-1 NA TGTGCCAGCCGACAGGGACTCTCCTACAATGAGCAGTTCTTC CASRQGLSYNEQFF
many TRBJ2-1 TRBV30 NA TGTGCCTGGAGTGTACTCCCGGGCTCCTACAATGAGCAGTTCTTC CAWSVLPGSYNEQFF
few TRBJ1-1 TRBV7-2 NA TGTGCCAGCAGCTCCTATCGTGAAGCTTTCTTT CASSSYREAFF
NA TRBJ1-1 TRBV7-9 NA TGTGCCAGCAGCTTAGGGGTGAGTGGTGAAGCTTTCTTT CASSLGVSGEAFF
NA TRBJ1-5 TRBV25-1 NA TGTGCCAGCAGTGAAGGGGGGAGCCTGGGGAATCAGCCCCAGCATTTT CASSEGGSLGNQPQHF
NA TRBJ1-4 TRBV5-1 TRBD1 TGCGCCAGCAGCTCGGGGACAGAAAATGAAAAACTGTTTTTT CASSSGTENEKLFF
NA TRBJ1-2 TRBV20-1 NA TGCAGTGCTAGAGATCAGGTCTATGGCTACACCTTC CSARDQVYGYTF
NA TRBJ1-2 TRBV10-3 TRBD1 TGTGCCATTACAGGGGCCCAAAACTATGGCTACACCTTC CAITGAQNYGYTF
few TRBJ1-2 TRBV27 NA TGTGCCAGCAGGCCCGAGGGGGGACCTGACTATGGCTACACCTTC CASRPEGGPDYGYTF
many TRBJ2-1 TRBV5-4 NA TGTGCCAGCAGCTTGGAGACCCTTTATGAGCAGTTCTTC CASSLETLYEQFF
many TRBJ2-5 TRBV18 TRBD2 TGTGCCAGCTCCTCGCGGACTAGCCCAGAGACCCAGTACTTC CASSSRTSPETQYF
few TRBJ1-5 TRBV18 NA TGTGCCAGCTCACCAGGAGTGAATAGCAATCAGCCCCAGCATTTT CASSPGVNSNQPQHF
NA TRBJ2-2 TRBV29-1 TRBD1 TGCAGCGGCAACAGGGGAGAGGCCGGGGAGCTGTTTTTT CSGNRGEAGELFF
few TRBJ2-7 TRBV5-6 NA TGTGCCAGCAGCTATCGCTACGAGCAGTACTTC CASSYRYEQYF
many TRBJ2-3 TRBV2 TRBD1 TGTGCCAGCAGTGAACAGACAGGGATGGATACGCAGTATTTT CASSEQTGMDTQYF
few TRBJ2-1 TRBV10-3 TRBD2 TGTGCCATCAGTGAGTCTAGCGGGGCCTACAATGAGCAGTTCTTC CAISESSGAYNEQFF
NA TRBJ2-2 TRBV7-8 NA TGTGCCAGCAGCTCTCACCGGGGCACCGGGGAGCTGTTTTTT CASSSHRGTGELFF
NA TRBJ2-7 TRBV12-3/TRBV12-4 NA TGTGCCAGCAGTTTTGGGGGGCCCGACTCCTACGAGCAGTACTTC CASSFGGPDSYEQYF
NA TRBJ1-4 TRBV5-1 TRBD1 TGCGCCAGCAGCTTGGCGGGACAGCCTAATGAAAAACTGTTTTTT CASSLAGQPNEKLFF
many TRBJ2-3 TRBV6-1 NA TGTGCCAGCAGTAGAGACAGATCTAGCACAGATACGCAGTATTTT CASSRDRSSTDTQYF
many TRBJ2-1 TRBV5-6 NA TGTGCCAGCAGCTTGGACTTAACCGACAATGAACAGTTCTTC CASSLDLTDNEQFF
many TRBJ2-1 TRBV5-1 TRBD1 TGCGCCAGCAGCTTTGTGGGAGTCGGACAGGGATTTTCTAATGAGCAGTTCTTC CASSFVGVGQGFSNEQFF
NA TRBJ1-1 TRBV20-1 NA TGCAGTGCTCTCCGGGGGGTCAGAACTGAAGCTTTCTTT CSALRGVRTEAFF
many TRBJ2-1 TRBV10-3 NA TGTGCCATCGGAGGGGCCAATGAGCAGTTCTTC CAIGGANEQFF
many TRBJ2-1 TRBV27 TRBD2 TGTGCCAGCAGTCGGGGGGAGAGGGGGCAGTTCTTC CASSRGERGQFF
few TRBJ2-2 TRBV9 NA TGTGCCAGCAGCGTAGTAGGGAGTGGTAGCGGGGAGCTGTTTTTT CASSVVGSGSGELFF
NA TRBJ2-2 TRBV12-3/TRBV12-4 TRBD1 TGTGCCAGCAGACTACAGGGGACGAACACCGGGGAGCTGTTTTTT CASRLQGTNTGELFF
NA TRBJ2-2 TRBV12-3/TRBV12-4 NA TGTGCCAGCAGTTTAAAGGGTTGGACCGGGGAGCTGTTTTTT CASSLKGWTGELFF